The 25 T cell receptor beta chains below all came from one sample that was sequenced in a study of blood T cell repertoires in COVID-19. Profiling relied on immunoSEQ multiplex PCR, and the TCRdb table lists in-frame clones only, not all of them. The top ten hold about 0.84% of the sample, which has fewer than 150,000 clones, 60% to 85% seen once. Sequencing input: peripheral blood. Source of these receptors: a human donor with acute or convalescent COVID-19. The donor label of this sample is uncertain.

The CDR3 nucleotides read TGTGCCAGCAGAAAGGACAGGGGATCAGTCTGGGGCTTCTTT. Amino acid sequence: CASRKDRGSVWGFF. The chain employs TRBV28 and TRBJ1-1, with 9 bases matching TRBD1. This CDR3 has 14 amino acids. Trimming removed 6 bases from V and 14 bases from J; junction bases left unmatched: 16. The germline gives CDR1 MDHEN, CDR2 SYDVKM.

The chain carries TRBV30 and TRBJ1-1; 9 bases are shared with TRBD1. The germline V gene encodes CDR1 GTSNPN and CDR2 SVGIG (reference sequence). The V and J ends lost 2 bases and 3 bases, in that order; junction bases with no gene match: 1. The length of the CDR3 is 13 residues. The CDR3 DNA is TGTGCCTGGAGTAGGGACAGGGACACTGAAGCTTTCTTT. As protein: CAWSRDRDTEAFF.

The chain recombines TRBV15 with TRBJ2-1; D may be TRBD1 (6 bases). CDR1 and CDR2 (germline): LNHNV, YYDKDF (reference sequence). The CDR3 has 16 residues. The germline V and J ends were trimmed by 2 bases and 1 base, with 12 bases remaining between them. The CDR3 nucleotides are TGTGCCACCAGCAGAACAGGGATGCCTTCCTACAATGAGCAGTTCTTC. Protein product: CATSRTGMPSYNEQFF.

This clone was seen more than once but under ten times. The DNA of the CDR3 is TGTGCCAGCAGTGAATGGTCCCCAGGTGATTCACCCCTCCACTTT. Its protein product is CASSEWSPGDSPLHF. The V call is TRBV6-1, the J call TRBJ1-6; D gene unclear. Germline V gene data show CDR1 as MNHNS and CDR2 as SASEGT. V was trimmed by 2 bases and J by 8 bases, leaving 13 bases between them. The CDR3 covers 15 residues.

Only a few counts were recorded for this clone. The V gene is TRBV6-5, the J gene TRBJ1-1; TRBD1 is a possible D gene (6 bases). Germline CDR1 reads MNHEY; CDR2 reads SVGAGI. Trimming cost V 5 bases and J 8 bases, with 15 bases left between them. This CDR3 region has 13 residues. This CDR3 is CASSLRDKAEAFF. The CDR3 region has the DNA TGTGCCAGCAGTCTAAGGGACAAGGCCGAAGCTTTCTTT.

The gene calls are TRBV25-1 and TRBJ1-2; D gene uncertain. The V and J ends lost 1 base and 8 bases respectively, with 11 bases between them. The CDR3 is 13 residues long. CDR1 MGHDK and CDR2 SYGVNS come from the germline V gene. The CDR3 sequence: CASSEWESAGYTF. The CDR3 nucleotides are TGTGCCAGCAGTGAATGGGAGAGCGCGGGCTACACCTTC.

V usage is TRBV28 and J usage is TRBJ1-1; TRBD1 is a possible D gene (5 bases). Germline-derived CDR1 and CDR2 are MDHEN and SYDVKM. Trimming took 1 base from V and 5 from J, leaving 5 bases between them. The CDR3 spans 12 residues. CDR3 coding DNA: TGTGCCAGCAGTTTATCAGGGACTGAAGCTTTCTTT. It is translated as CASSLSGTEAFF.

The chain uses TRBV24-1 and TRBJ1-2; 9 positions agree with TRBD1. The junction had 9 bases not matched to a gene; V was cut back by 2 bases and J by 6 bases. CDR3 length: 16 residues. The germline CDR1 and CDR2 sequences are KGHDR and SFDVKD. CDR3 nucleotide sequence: TGTGCCACCAGTGATTCCGAAACAGGGGGCGCGAATGGCTACACCTTC. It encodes CATSDSETGGANGYTF.

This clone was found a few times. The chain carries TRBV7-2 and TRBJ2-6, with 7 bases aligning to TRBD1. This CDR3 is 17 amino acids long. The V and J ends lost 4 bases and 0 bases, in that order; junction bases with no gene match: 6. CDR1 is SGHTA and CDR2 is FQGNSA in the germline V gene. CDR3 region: CASSSPGQSSGANVLTF. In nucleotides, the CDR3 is TGTGCCAGCAGCTCGCCGGGACAGAGCTCTGGGGCCAACGTCCTGACTTTC.

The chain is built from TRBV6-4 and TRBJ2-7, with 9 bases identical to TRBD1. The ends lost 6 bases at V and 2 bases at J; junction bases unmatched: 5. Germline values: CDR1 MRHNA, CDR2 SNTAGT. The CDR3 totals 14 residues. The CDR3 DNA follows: TGTGCCAGCAGGGGGACAGGGAGGGCCTACGAGCAGTACTTC. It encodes CASRGTGRAYEQYF.

The CDR3 spells CASSLGPGIEGGYTF. The CDR3 DNA is TGCGCCAGCAGCTTGGGTCCCGGGATTGAGGGTGGCTACACCTTC. This chain uses TRBV5-1 with TRBJ1-2; D is undetermined. The V gene lost 0 bases and the J gene lost 7 bases, with 16 bases spanning the gap. This CDR3 comprises 15 residues. Germline lookup yields CDR1 SGHRS and CDR2 YFSETQ.

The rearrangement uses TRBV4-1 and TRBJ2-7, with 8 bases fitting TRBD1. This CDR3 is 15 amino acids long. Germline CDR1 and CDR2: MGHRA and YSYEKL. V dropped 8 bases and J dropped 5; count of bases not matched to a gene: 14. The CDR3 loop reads CASASFRGLGDEQYF. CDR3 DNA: TGCGCCAGCGCGTCGTTCAGGGGGCTGGGTGACGAGCAGTACTTC.

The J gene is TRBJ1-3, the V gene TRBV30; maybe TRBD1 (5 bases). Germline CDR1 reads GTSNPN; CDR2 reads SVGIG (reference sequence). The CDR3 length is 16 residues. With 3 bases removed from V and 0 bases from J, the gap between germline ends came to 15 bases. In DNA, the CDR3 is TGTGCCTGGAGGGGGGGGAGTCTGATCTCTGGAAACACCATATATTTT. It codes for CAWRGGSLISGNTIYF.

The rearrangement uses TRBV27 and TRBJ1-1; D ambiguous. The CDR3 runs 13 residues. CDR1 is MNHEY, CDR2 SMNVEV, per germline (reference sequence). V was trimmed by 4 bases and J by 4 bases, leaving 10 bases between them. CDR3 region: CASSYGEGTEAFF. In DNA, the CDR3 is TGTGCCAGCAGTTACGGGGAGGGCACTGAAGCTTTCTTT.

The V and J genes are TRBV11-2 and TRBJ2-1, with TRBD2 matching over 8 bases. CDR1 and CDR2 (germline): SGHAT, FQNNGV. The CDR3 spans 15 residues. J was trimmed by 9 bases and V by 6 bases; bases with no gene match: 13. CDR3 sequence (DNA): TGTGCCAGCAGTCCTACCGGGGGGGGGCTAGTTGAGCAGTTCTTC. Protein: CASSPTGGGLVEQFF.

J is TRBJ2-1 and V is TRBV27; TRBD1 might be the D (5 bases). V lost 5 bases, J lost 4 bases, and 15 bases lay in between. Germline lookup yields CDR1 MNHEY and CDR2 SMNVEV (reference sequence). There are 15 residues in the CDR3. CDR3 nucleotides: TGTGCCAGCAGTCCCCTAAGGGGCCGGTACAATGAGCAGTTCTTC. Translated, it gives CASSPLRGRYNEQFF.

CDR3 nucleotide sequence: TGTGCCATCAGATCAGGGTTAAATCAGCCCCAGCATTTT. Protein: CAIRSGLNQPQHF. The J gene is TRBJ1-5, the V gene TRBV10-3; D might be TRBD1 (5 bases). The CDR3 is made up of 13 amino acids. V was trimmed by 6 bases and J by 4 bases, leaving 10 bases between them. Germline V gene sequence: CDR1 ENHRY, CDR2 SYGVKD.

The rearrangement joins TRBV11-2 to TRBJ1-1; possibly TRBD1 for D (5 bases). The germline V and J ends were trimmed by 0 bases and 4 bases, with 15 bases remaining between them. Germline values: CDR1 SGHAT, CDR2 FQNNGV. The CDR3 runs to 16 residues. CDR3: CASSLEGRVRSTEAFF. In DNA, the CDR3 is TGTGCCAGCAGCTTAGAGGGCAGGGTAAGGAGCACTGAAGCTTTCTTT. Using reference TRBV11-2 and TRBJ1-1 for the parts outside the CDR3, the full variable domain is EAGVAQSPRYKIIEKRQSVAFWCNPISGHATLYWYQQILGQGPKLLIQFQNNGVVDDSQLPKDRFSAERLKGVDSTLKIQPAKLEDSAVYLCASSLEGRVRSTEAFFGQGTRLTVV.

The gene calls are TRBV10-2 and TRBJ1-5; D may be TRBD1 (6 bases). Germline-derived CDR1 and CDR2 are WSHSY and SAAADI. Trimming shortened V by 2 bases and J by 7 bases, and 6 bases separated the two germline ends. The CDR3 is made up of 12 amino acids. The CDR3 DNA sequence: TGCGCCAGCAGTGAGGGGGGCCAGCCCCAGCATTTT. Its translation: CASSEGGQPQHF.

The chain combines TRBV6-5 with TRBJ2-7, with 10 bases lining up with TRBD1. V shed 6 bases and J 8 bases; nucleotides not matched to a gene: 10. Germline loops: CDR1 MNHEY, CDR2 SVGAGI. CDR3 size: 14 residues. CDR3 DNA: TGTGCCAGCAGATGGACAGGGGGGAACTCAAAGCAGTACTTC. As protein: CASRWTGGNSKQYF.

The CDR3 loop is CASTSGTSYGYTF. In DNA form, the CDR3 reads TGTGCCAGCACATCGGGGACAAGCTATGGCTACACCTTC. This chain links TRBV28 with TRBJ1-2; the D gene is possibly TRBD1 (6 bases). Germline V gives CDR1 MDHEN, CDR2 SYDVKM. With 7 bases removed from V and 4 bases from J, the gap between germline ends came to 13 bases. The CDR3 extends over 13 amino acids.

CDR3 sequence reads: CASSPGQETQYF. For the CDR3, the DNA is TGCGCCAGCAGCCCGGGGCAAGAGACCCAGTACTTC. The J gene is TRBJ2-5, the V gene TRBV5-1, with D tentatively TRBD2 (5 bases). Trimming removed 4 bases at V and 2 bases at J, with 6 bases between. Germline values: CDR1 SGHRS, CDR2 YFSETQ. The CDR3 spans 12 residues.

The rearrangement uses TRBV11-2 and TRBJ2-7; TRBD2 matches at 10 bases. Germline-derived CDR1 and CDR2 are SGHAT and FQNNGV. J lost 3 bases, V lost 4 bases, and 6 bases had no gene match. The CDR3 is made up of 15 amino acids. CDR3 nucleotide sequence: TGTGCCAGCAGCTACCTAGCGGGGGCCATCTACGAGCAGTACGTC. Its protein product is CASSYLAGAIYEQYV.

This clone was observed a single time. The CDR3 sequence is CASNSVIFHTGELFF. The DNA for the CDR3 is TGTGCCAGTAATTCGGTTATTTTTCACACCGGGGAGCTGTTTTTT. V and J are TRBV19 and TRBJ2-2; no clear D gene. Trimming removed 7 bases at V and 3 bases at J, with 15 bases between. Germline CDR1 LNHDA, CDR2 SQIVND (reference sequence). The CDR3 extends over 15 amino acids.

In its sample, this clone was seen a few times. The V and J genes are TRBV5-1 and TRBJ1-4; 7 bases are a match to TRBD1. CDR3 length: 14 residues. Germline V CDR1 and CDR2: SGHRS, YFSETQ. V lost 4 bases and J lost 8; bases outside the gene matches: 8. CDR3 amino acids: CASSLTGIGEKLFF. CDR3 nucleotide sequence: TGCGCCAGCAGCCTGACAGGGATCGGGGAAAAACTGTTTTTT.